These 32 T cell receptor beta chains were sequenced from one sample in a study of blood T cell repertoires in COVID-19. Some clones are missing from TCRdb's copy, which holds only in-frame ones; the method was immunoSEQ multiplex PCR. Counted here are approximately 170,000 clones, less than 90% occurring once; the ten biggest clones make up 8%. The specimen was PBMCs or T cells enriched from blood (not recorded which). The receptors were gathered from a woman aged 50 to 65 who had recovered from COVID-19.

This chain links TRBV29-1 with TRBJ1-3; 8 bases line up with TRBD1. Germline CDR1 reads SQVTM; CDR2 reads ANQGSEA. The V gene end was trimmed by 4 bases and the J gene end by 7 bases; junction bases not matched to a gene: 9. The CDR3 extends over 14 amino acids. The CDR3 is CSVAPGGARNTIYF. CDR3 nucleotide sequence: TGCAGCGTTGCTCCAGGGGGCGCGAGGAACACCATATATTTT.

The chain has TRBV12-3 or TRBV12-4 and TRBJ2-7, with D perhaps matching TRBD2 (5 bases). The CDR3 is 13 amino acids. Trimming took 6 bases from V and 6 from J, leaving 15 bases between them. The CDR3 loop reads CASSRGGVSEQYF. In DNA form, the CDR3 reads TGTGCCAGCAGCCGCGGAGGAGTCAGCGAGCAGTACTTC.

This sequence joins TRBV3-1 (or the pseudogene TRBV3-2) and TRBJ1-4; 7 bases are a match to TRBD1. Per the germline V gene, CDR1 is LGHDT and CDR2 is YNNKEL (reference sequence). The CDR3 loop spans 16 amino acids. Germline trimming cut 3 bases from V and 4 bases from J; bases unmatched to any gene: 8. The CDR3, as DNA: TGTGCCAGCAGCCAGGGACCGGGACAGAGTAATGAAAAACTGTTTTTT. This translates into CASSQGPGQSNEKLFF.

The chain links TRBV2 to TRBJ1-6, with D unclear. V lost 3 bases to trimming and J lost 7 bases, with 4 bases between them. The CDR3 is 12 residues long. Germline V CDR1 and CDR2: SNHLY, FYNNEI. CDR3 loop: CASSDGNSPLHF. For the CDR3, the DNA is TGTGCCAGCAGTGACGGGAATTCACCCCTCCACTTT.

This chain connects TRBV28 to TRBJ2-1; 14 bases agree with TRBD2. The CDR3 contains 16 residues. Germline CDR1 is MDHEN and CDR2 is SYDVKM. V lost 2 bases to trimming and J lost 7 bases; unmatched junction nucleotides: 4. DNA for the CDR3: TGTGCCAGCAGTTTAGCGGGGACTAGCGGGAGTAATGAGCAGTTCTTC. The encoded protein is CASSLAGTSGSNEQFF.

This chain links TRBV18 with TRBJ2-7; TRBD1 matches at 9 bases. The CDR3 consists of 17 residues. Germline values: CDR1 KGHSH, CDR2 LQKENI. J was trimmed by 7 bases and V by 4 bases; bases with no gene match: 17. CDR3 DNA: TGTGCCAGCTCACTGCGGCACCCGGGACAGGGAGGTCGGGAGCAGTACTTC. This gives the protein CASSLRHPGQGGREQYF.

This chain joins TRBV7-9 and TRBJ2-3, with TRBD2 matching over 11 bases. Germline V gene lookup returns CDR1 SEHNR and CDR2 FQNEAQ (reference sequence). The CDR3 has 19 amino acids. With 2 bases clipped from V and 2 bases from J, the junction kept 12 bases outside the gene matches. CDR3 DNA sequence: TGTGCCAGCAGCTTATGGGGAACTAGCGGGGGCCTAACCACAGATACGCAGTATTTT. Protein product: CASSLWGTSGGLTTDTQYF.

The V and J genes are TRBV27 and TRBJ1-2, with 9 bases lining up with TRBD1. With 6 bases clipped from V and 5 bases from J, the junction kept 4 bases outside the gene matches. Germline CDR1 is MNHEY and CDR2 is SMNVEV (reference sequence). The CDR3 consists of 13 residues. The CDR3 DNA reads TGTGCCAGCAGGGGGACAGGGAAGTATGGCTACACCTTC. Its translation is CASRGTGKYGYTF.

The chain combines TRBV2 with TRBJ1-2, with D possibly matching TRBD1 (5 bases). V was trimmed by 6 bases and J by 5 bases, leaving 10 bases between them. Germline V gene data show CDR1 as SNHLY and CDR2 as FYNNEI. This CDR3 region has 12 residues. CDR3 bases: TGTGCCAGCAGGACCGACAGTTATGGCTACACCTTC. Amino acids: CASRTDSYGYTF.

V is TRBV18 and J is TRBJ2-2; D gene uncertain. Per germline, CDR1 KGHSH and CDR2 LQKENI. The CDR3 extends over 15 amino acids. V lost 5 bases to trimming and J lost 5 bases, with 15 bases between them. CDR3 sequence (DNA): TGTGCCAGCTCAGCATCCTCTCGGTTGACCGGGGAGCTGTTTTTT. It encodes CASSASSRLTGELFF. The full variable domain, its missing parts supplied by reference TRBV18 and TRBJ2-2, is NAGVMQNPRHLVRRRGQEARLRCSPMKGHSHVYWYRQLPEEGLKFMVYLQKENIIDESGMPKERFSAEFPKEGPSILRIQQVVRGDSAAYFCASSASSRLTGELFFGEGSRLTVL.

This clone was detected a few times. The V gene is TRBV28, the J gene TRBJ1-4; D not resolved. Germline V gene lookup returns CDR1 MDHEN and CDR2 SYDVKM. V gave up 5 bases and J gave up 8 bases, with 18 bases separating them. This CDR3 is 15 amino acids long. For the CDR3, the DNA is TGTGCCAGCAGTCCATCCCGTCCGGGGAAGGAAAAACTGTTTTTT. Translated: CASSPSRPGKEKLFF.

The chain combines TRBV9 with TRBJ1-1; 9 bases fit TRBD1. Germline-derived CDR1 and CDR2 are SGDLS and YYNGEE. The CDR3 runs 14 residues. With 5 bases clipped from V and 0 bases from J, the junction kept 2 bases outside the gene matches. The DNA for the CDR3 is TGTGCCAGCAGTCGACAGGGGGTGAACACTGAAGCTTTCTTT. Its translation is CASSRQGVNTEAFF.

CDR3 coding DNA: TGCGCCAGCAGCGAGTACAATGAGCAGTTCTTC. Translating gives CASSEYNEQFF. This chain links TRBV5-1 with TRBJ2-1; unclear D gene. V lost 4 bases, J lost 4 bases, and 3 bases lay in between. Germline-derived CDR1 and CDR2 are SGHRS and YFSETQ. The CDR3 covers 11 residues.

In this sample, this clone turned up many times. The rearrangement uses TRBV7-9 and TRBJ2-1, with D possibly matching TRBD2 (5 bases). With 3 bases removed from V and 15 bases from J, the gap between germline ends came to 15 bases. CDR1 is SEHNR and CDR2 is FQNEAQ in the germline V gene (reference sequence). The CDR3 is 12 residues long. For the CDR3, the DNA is TGTGCCAGCAGCTTCGAGGGTCTCAGTTGGTTCTTC. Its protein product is CASSFEGLSWFF.

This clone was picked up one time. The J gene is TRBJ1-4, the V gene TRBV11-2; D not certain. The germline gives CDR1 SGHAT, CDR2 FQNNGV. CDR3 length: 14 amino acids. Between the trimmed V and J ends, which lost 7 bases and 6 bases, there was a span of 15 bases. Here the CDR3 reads CASTTLISDEKLFF. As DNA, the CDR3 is TGTGCCAGCACCACCCTCATCAGCGATGAAAAACTGTTTTTT.

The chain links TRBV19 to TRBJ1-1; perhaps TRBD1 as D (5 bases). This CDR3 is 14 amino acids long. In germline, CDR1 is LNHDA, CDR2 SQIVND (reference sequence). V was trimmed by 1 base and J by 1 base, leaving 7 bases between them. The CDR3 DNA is TGTGCCAGTAGTATAGGACAGAGGAACACTGAAGCTTTCTTT. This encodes CASSIGQRNTEAFF.

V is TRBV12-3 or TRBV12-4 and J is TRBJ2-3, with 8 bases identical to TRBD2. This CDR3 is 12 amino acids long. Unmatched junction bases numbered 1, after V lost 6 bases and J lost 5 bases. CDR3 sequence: CASSRGGDTQYF. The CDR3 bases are TGTGCCAGCAGCCGGGGGGGAGATACGCAGTATTTT.

CDR3 sequence: CASSYVRQVRADTQYF. CDR3 nucleotide sequence: TGTGCCAGCAGTTATGTCCGTCAGGTCCGTGCAGATACGCAGTATTTT. The chain joins TRBV6-6 to TRBJ2-3, with unresolved D. The V end was cut by 3 bases, the J end by 4 bases, with 17 bases between. The CDR3 covers 16 residues. Germline loops: CDR1 MNHNY, CDR2 SVGAGI (reference sequence).

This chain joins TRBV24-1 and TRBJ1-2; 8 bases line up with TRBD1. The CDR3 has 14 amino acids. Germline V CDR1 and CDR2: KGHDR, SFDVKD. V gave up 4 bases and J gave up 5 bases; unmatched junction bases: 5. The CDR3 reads CATSETGVGYGYTF. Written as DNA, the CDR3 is TGTGCCACCAGTGAGACAGGGGTCGGGTATGGCTACACCTTC.

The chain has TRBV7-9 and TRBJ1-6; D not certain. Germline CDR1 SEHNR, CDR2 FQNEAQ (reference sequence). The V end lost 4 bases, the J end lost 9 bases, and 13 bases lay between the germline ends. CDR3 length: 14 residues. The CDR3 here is CASSSTPAGSPLHF. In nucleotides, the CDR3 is TGTGCCAGCAGCTCGACACCGGCGGGTTCACCCCTCCACTTT. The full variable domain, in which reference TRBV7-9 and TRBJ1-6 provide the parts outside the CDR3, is DTGVSQNPRHKITKRGQNVTFRCDPISEHNRLYWYRQTLGQGPEFLTYFQNEAQLEKSRLLSDRFSAERPKGSFSTLEIQRTEQGDSAMYLCASSSTPAGSPLHFGNGTRLTVT.

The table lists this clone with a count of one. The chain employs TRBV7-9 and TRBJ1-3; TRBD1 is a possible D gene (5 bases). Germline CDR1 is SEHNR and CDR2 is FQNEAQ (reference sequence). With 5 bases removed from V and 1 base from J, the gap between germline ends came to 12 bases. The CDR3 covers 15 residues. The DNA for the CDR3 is TGTGCCAGCAGCCTTAGGCAGGGATCTGGAAACACCATATATTTT. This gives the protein CASSLRQGSGNTIYF.

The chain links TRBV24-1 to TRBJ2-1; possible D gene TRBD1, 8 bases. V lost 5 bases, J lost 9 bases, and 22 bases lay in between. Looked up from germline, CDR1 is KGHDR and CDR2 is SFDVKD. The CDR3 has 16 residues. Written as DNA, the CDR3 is TGTGCCACCAGTGTCCCCCCGGGAAGCGGGACAGGTGAGCAGTTCTTC. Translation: CATSVPPGSGTGEQFF.

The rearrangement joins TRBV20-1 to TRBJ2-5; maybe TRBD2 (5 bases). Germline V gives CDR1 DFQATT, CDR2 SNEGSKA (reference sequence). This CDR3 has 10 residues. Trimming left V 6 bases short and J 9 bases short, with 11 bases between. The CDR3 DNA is TGCAGTGCCTGGGTGGACTCCCAGTACTTC. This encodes CSAWVDSQYF.

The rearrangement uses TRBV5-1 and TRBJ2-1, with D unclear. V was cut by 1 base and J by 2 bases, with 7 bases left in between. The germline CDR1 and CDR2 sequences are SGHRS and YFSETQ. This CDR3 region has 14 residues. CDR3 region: CASSLTTPYNEQFF. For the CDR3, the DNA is TGCGCCAGCAGCTTGACGACTCCCTACAATGAGCAGTTCTTC.

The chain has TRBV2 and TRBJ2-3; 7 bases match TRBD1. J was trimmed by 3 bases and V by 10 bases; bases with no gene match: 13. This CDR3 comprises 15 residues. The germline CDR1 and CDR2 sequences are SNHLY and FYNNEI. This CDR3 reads CATCKTGVGTDTQYF. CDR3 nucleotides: TGTGCCACCTGCAAAACAGGGGTCGGGACAGATACGCAGTATTTT. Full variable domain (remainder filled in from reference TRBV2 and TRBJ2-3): EPEVTQTPSHQVTQMGQEVILRCVPISNHLYFYWYRQILGQKVEFLVSFYNNEISEKSEIFDDQFSVERPDGSNFTLKIRSTKLEDSAMYFCATCKTGVGTDTQYFGPGTRLTVL.

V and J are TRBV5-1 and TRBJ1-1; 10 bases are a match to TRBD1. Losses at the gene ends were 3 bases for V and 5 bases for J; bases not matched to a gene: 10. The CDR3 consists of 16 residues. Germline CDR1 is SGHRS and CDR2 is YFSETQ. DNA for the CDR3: TGCGCCAGCAGCTCCGGGACAGGGGCTTCCTTAACTGAAGCTTTCTTT. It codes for CASSSGTGASLTEAFF.

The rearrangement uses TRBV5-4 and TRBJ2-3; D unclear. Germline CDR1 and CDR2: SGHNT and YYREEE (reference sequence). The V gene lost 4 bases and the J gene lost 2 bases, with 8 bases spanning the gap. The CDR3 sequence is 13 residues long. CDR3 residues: CASSDIATDTQYF. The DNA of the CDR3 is TGTGCCAGCAGCGACATTGCCACAGATACGCAGTATTTT. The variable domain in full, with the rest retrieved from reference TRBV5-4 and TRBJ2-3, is ETGVTQSPTHLIKTRGQQVTLRCSSQSGHNTVSWYQQALGQGPQFIFQYYREEENGRGNFPPRFSGLQFPNYSSELNVNALELDDSALYLCASSDIATDTQYFGPGTRLTVL.

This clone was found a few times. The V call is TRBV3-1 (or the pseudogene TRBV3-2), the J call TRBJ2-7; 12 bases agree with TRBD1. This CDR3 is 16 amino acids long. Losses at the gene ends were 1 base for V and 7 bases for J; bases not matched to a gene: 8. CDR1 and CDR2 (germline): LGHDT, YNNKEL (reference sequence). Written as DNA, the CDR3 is TGTGCCAGCAGCCAAGGGTTTGGGACAGGGGGCGGGGAGCAGTACTTC. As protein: CASSQGFGTGGGEQYF.

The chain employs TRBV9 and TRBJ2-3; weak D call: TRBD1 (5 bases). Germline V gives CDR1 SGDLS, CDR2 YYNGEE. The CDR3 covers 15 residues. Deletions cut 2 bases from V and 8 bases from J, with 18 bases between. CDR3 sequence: CASSVGPQGPGTQYF. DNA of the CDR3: TGTGCCAGCAGCGTCGGGCCTCAGGGCCCAGGTACGCAGTATTTT.

The CDR3, as DNA: TGTGCCAGCAGAGCAGAGACTTTGGACAGCCGGCAGCCCCAGCATTTT. The encoded protein is CASRAETLDSRQPQHF. The chain couples TRBV2 to TRBJ1-5; D may be TRBD1 (6 bases). The length of the CDR3 is 16 residues. Germline lookup yields CDR1 SNHLY and CDR2 FYNNEI. The ends were cut back, 6 bases at V and 7 bases at J, with 22 bases in the middle. Full variable domain (remainder filled in from reference TRBV2 and TRBJ1-5): EPEVTQTPSHQVTQMGQEVILRCVPISNHLYFYWYRQILGQKVEFLVSFYNNEISEKSEIFDDQFSVERPDGSNFTLKIRSTKLEDSAMYFCASRAETLDSRQPQHFGDGTRLSIL.

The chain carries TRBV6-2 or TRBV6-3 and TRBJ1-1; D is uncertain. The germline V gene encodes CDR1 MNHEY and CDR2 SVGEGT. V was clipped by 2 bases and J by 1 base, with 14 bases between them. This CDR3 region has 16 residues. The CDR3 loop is CASSYSRSSRNTEAFF. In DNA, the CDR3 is TGTGCCAGCAGTTACAGTCGGTCTTCGAGGAACACTGAAGCTTTCTTT.

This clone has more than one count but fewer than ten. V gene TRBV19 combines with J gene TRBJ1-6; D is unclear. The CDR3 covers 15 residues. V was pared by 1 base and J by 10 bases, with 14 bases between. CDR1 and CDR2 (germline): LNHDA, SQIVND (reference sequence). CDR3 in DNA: TGTGCCAGTAGTATAGGGCAGTTTCTCGGGTCACCCCTCCACTTT. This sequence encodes CASSIGQFLGSPLHF.